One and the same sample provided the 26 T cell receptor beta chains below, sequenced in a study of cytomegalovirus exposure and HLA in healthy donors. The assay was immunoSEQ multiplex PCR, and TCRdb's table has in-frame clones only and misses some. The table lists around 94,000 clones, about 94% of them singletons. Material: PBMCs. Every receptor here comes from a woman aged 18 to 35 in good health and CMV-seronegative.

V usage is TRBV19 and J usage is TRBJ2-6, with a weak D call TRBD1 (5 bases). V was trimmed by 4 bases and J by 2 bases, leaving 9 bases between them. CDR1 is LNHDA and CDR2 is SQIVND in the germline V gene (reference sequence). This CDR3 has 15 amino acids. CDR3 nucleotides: TGTGCCAGTAGTAAAAAGACAGCTGGGGCCAACGTCCTGACTTTC. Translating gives CASSKKTAGANVLTF.

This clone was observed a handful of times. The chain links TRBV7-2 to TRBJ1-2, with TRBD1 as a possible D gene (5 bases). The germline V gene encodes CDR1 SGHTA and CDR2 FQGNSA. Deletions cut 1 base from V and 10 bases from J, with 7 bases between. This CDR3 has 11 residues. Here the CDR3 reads CASSLGQTYTF. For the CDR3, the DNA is TGTGCCAGCAGCTTAGGACAGACCTACACCTTC.

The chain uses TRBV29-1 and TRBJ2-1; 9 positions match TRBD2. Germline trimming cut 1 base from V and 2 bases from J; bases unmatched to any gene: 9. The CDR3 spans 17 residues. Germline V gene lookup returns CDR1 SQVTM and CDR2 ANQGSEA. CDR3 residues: CSVEGGDSGSPYNEQFF. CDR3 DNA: TGCAGCGTTGAAGGAGGTGATAGCGGGAGTCCCTACAATGAGCAGTTCTTC.

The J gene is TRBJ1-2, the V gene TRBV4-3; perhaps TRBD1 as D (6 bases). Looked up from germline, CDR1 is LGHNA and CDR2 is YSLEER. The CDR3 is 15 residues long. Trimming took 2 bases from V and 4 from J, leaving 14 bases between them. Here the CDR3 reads CASSQTDSKSYGYTF. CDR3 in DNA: TGCGCCAGCAGCCAAACGGACAGCAAGTCCTATGGCTACACCTTC.

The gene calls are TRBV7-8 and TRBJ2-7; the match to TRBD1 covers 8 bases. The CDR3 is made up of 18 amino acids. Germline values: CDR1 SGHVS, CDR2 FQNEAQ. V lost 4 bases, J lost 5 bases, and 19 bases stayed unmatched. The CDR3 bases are TGTGCCAGCAGCTCTAGGATGATTGGGACAGGACCGATCGACGAGCAGTACTTC. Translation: CASSSRMIGTGPIDEQYF.

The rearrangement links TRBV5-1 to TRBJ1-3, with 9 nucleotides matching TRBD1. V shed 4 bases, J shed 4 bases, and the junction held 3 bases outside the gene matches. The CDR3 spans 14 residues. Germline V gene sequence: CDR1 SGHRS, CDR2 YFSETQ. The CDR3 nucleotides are TGCGCCAGCAGCCCGGGACAGGGAGGAAACACCATATATTTT. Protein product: CASSPGQGGNTIYF.

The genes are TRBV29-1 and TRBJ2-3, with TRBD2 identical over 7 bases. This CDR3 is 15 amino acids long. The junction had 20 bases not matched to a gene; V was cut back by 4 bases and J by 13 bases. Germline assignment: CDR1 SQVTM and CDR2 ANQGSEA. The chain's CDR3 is CSVVPRVSSGIFKYF. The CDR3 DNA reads TGCAGCGTTGTTCCCAGGGTTTCGAGCGGGATTTTTAAGTATTTT.

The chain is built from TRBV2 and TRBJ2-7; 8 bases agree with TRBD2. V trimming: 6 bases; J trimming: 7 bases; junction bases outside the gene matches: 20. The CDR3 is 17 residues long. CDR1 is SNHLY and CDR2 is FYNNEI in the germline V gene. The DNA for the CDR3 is TGTGCCAGCAGAGCCCAACTCGGGCGGGAGGTAGAATATGAGCAGTACTTC. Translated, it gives CASRAQLGREVEYEQYF.

In DNA form, the CDR3 reads TGTGCCAGCACCGGTAGGCGGGAGGGCCGACTTGAGCAGTTCTTC. Protein sequence: CASTGRREGRLEQFF. The chain uses TRBV9 and TRBJ2-1; TRBD2 matches 9 bases. Germline loops: CDR1 SGDLS, CDR2 YYNGEE. Trimming removed 6 bases from V and 9 bases from J; junction bases left unmatched: 13. This CDR3 has 15 residues.

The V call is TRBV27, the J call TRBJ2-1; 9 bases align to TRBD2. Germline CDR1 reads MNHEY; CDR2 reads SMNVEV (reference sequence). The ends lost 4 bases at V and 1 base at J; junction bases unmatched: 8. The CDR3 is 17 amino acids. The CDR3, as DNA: TGTGCCAGCAGTTCGGGGCTAGCGGGACCGTCCTACAATGAGCAGTTCTTC. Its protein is CASSSGLAGPSYNEQFF.

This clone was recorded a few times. Here the CDR3 DNA reads TGTGCCTGGAGCCCCCTAGGGGCTAATGAAAAACTGTTTTTT. This translates into CAWSPLGANEKLFF. The V gene is TRBV30, the J gene TRBJ1-4; D is possibly TRBD1 (5 bases). The length of the CDR3 is 14 residues. Per the germline V gene, CDR1 is GTSNPN and CDR2 is SVGIG (reference sequence). Trimming removed 3 bases at V and 3 bases at J, with 11 bases between.

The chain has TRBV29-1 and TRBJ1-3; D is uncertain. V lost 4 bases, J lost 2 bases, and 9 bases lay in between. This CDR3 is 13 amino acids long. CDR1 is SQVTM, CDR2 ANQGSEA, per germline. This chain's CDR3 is CSVGAEPGNTIYF. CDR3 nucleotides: TGCAGCGTTGGAGCTGAACCTGGAAACACCATATATTTT.

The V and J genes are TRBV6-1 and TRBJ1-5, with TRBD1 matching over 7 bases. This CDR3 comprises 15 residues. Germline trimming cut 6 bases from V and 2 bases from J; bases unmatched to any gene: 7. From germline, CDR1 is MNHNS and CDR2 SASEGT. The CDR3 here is CASREPTGRNQPQHF. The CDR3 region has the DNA TGTGCCAGCAGAGAACCGACAGGGCGCAATCAGCCCCAGCATTTT.

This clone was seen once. The CDR3 loop is CASSFYLGSGETQYF. The CDR3, as DNA: TGTGCCAGCAGCTTCTATCTAGGGAGCGGGGAGACCCAGTACTTC. V gene TRBV11-2 combines with J gene TRBJ2-5, with D maybe TRBD2 (6 bases). The CDR3 spans 15 residues. V was clipped by 3 bases and J by 5 bases, with 16 bases between them. Germline V gives CDR1 SGHAT, CDR2 FQNNGV.

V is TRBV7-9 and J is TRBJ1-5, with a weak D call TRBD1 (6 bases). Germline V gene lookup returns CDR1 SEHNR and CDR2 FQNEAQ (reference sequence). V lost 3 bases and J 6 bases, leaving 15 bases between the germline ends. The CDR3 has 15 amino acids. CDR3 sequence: CASSLGGGAVQPQHF. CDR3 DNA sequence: TGTGCCAGCAGCTTGGGAGGGGGGGCAGTTCAGCCCCAGCATTTT.

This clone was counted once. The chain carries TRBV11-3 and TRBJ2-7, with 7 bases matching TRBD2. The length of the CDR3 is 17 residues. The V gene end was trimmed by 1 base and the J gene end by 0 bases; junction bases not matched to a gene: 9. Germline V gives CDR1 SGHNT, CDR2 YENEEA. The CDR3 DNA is TGTGCCAGCAGCTTAGGGGAGGGATCCTTCGGCTCCTACGAGCAGTACTTC. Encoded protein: CASSLGEGSFGSYEQYF. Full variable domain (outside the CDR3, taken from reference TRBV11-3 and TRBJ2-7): EAGVVQSPRYKIIEKKQPVAFWCNPISGHNTLYWYLQNLGQGPELLIRYENEEAVDDSQLPKDRFSAERLKGVDSTLKIQPAELGDSAVYLCASSLGEGSFGSYEQYFGPGTRLTVT.

CDR3 amino acids: CASSPRDGNNSPLHF. CDR3 in DNA: TGTGCCAGCAGCCCGCGGGACGGAAATAATTCACCCCTCCACTTT. V usage is TRBV7-2 and J usage is TRBJ1-6; weak D call: TRBD1 (5 bases). CDR3 length equals 15 residues. Germline values: CDR1 SGHTA, CDR2 FQGNSA. The V and J ends lost 5 bases and 5 bases respectively, with 13 bases between them.

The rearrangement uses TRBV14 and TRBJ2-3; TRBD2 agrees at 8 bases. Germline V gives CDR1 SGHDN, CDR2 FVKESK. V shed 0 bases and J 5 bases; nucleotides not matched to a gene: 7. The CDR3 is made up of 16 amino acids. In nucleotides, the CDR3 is TGTGCCAGCAGCCAAGACAACGGGGGGGCGGTAGATACGCAGTATTTT. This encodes CASSQDNGGAVDTQYF.

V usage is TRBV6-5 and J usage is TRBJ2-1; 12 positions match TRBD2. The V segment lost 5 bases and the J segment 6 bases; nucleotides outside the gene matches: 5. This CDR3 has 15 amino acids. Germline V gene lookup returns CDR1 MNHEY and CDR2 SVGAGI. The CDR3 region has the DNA TGTGCCAGCAGTCCACTAGCGGGAGGCCGCAATGAGCAGTTCTTC. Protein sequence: CASSPLAGGRNEQFF.

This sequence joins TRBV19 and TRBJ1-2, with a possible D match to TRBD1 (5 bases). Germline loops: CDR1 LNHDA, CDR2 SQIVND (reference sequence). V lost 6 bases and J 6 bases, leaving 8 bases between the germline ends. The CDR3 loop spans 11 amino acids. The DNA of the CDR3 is TGTGCCAGTAGGTTAGGGGATGGCTACACCTTC. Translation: CASRLGDGYTF.

This chain's CDR3 is CASSLLAGITTDTQYF. CDR3 DNA: TGTGCCAGCAGCTTGCTAGCGGGGATAACCACAGATACGCAGTATTTT. V usage is TRBV11-2 and J usage is TRBJ2-3, with 9 bases identical to TRBD2. CDR3 length: 16 residues. Germline CDR1 and CDR2: SGHAT and FQNNGV. V lost 3 bases, J lost 2 bases, and 6 bases stayed unmatched.

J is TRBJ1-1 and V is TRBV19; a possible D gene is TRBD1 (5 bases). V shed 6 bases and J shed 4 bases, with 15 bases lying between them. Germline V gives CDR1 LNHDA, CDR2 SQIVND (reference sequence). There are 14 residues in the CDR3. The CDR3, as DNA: TGTGCCAGTAGCTTCGGGGGTTCGGGCACTGAAGCTTTCTTT. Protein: CASSFGGSGTEAFF.

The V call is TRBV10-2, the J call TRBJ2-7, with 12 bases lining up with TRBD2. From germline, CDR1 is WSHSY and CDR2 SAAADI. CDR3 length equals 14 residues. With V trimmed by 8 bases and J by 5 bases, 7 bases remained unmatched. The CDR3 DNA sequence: TGCGCCAGCGGGCCGGGACTAGCGGGTCACGAGCAGTACTTC. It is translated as CASGPGLAGHEQYF.

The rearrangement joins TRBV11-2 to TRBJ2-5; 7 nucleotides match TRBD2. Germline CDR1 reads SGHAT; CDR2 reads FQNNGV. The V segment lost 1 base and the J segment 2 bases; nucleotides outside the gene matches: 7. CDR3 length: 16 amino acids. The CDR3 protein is CASSLGGRGSQETQYF. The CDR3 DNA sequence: TGTGCCAGCAGCTTAGGAGGGCGGGGGAGTCAAGAGACCCAGTACTTC.

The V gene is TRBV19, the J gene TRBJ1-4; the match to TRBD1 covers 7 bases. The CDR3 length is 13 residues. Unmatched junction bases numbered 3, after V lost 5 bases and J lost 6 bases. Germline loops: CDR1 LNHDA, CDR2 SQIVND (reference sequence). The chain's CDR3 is CASSPRGDEKLFF. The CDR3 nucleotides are TGTGCCAGTAGTCCCAGGGGGGATGAAAAACTGTTTTTT.

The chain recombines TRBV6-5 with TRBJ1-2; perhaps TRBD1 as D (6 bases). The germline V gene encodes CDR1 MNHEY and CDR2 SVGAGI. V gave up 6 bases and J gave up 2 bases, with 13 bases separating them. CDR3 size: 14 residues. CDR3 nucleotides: TGTGCCAGCAGCTTGACAGGCCCCAACTATGGCTACACCTTC. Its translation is CASSLTGPNYGYTF.